These 9 T cell receptor beta chains originate from one sample sequenced in a study of blood T cell repertoires in COVID-19. Measured with immunoSEQ multiplex PCR; TCRdb has only the in-frame clones, and not every one. The profile shows roughly 400,000 clones, roughly 91% of them singletons. Material: PBMCs or T cells enriched from blood (not recorded which). The source of these receptors is a woman in her twenties or thirties who had recovered from COVID-19.

This clone was counted a few times. The chain is built from TRBV30 and TRBJ1-2; 7 nucleotides agree with TRBD1. Trimming took 3 bases from V and 0 from J; bases not matched to a gene: 10. CDR1 GTSNPN and CDR2 SVGIG come from the germline V gene (reference sequence). CDR3 length: 16 amino acids. The CDR3 sequence is CAWSPRGRGSNYGYTF. In nucleotides, the CDR3 is TGTGCCTGGAGCCCCCGGGGCAGGGGGTCTAACTATGGCTACACCTTC.

The chain is built from TRBV5-1 and TRBJ1-1, with D tentatively TRBD1 (5 bases). CDR3 length: 16 residues. Germline CDR1 and CDR2: SGHRS and YFSETQ. V was trimmed by 0 bases and J by 1 base, leaving 13 bases between them. CDR3 in DNA: TGCGCCAGCAGCTTGGCAGCAGGGTGGGCGAACACTGAAGCTTTCTTT. This codes for CASSLAAGWANTEAFF. The variable domain in full, completed from reference TRBV5-1 and TRBJ1-1, reads KAGVTQTPRYLIKTRGQQVTLSCSPISGHRSVSWYQQTPGQGLQFLFEYFSETQRNKGNFPGRFSGRQFSNSRSEMNVSTLELGDSALYLCASSLAAGWANTEAFFGQGTRLTVV.

This chain links TRBV7-9 with TRBJ2-5; the D is unclear. With 1 base removed from V and 0 bases from J, the gap between germline ends came to 9 bases. This CDR3 is 15 amino acids long. The germline gives CDR1 SEHNR, CDR2 FQNEAQ (reference sequence). The CDR3, as DNA: TGTGCCAGCAGCTTAGACAGAACGTACCAAGAGACCCAGTACTTC. Encoded protein: CASSLDRTYQETQYF.

V is TRBV5-1 and J is TRBJ1-2, with unresolved D. Germline assignment: CDR1 SGHRS and CDR2 YFSETQ. Deletions cut 0 bases from V and 4 bases from J, with 4 bases between. This CDR3 is built from 12 residues. CDR3 nucleotides: TGCGCCAGCAGCTTGGCCAGCTATGGCTACACCTTC. This encodes CASSLASYGYTF.

This clone turned up a few times. The chain has TRBV19 and TRBJ1-3, with D possibly TRBD1 on 6 matching bases. CDR3 length: 15 residues. V dropped 7 bases and J dropped 4 bases, with 17 bases sitting between them. CDR1 LNHDA and CDR2 SQIVND come from the germline V gene (reference sequence). The CDR3 spells CASMGRLDSGNTIYF. For the CDR3, the DNA is TGTGCCAGTATGGGTCGTCTGGACAGCGGAAACACCATATATTTT.

The rearrangement uses TRBV10-2 and TRBJ1-5; 9 bases align to TRBD1. The germline gives CDR1 WSHSY, CDR2 SAAADI. V gave up 3 bases and J gave up 6 bases; unmatched junction bases: 9. This CDR3 is built from 16 residues. The CDR3 nucleotides read TGCGCCAGCAGTGATCCCGGGACAGGGTCTGCTCAGCCCCAGCATTTT. Translated: CASSDPGTGSAQPQHF.

This rearrangement joins TRBV19 to TRBJ1-5, with D tentatively TRBD1 (6 bases). The CDR3 loop spans 15 amino acids. Germline V gene lookup returns CDR1 LNHDA and CDR2 SQIVND (reference sequence). V was clipped by 1 base and J by 2 bases, with 9 bases between them. CDR3 coding DNA: TGTGCCAGTAGTATAGGACAGGTTGGCAATCAGCCCCAGCATTTT. Translating it yields CASSIGQVGNQPQHF.

The genes are TRBV7-3 and TRBJ2-2; D might be TRBD1 (6 bases). The length of the CDR3 is 16 residues. Per germline, CDR1 SGHTA and CDR2 FQGTGA. V was trimmed by 3 bases and J by 4 bases, leaving 15 bases between them. CDR3 sequence reads: CASSFSSVGGTGELFF. The CDR3 nucleotides are TGTGCCAGCAGCTTTTCCAGCGTAGGGGGCACCGGGGAGCTGTTTTTT.

V gene TRBV7-9 combines with J gene TRBJ2-2; the D is unclear. This CDR3 is built from 14 residues. CDR1 and CDR2 (germline): SEHNR, FQNEAQ (reference sequence). V lost 4 bases and J lost 2, with 8 bases in between. CDR3 amino acids: CASSSGVNTGELFF. The CDR3 coding sequence is TGTGCCAGCAGCTCCGGAGTAAACACCGGGGAGCTGTTTTTT.